A selection of T cell receptor beta chains follows, all from one sample in a study of T cell clones after liver transplantation. The repertoire was sequenced with immunoSEQ multiplex PCR; TCRdb's copy has only in-frame clones and lacks some. In the table there are under 130,000 clones, about 88% of which are singletons. This sample comprised CD4+ T cells from blood, obtained approximately 50 months after liver transplant. The receptor source for this set is a human patient who received a liver transplant. The T cells may come from the graft donor. The CDR3 runs from the conserved cysteine through the conserved F or W.

J	V	CDR3
TRBJ2-7	TRBV28	CASSLPYGTKNYEQYF
TRBJ2-3	TRBV7-9	CASSFGQGATDTQYF
TRBJ1-4	TRBV7-9	CASSLQGAGEKLFF
TRBJ1-4	TRBV5-1	CASSLNLGRSNEKLFF
TRBJ2-2	TRBV7-8	CASSFRTDRYTGELFF
TRBJ2-2	TRBV7-6	CASSYGGVSTGELFF
TRBJ1-4	TRBV18	CASSGQGQGSEKLFF
TRBJ2-7	TRBV16	CASSQSFLTSVQYEQYF
TRBJ1-3	TRBV11-2	CASSLSLASVSGNTIYF
TRBJ2-3	TRBV29-1	CSVGTADTQYF
TRBJ2-1	TRBV18	CASSPQGRDPYNEQFF
TRBJ2-7	TRBV5-1	CASSTPTGWAPYEQYF
TRBJ2-2	TRBV7-2	CASSPPGQNTGELFF
TRBJ2-1	TRBV19	CASSIGDNEQFF
TRBJ1-4	TRBV6-5	CASSYGTAKREKLFF
TRBJ1-2	TRBV28	CASKPGTGGRGYTF
TRBJ2-1	TRBV5-1	CASSSIVPGQSYNEQFF
TRBJ2-7	TRBV18	CASSPQPAGQGPYEQYF
TRBJ2-7	TRBV18	CASSPSDSSGSYEQYF
TRBJ1-2	TRBV5-8	CASSLAGSVGGYTF
TRBJ2-7	TRBV19	CASSSGTGDSYEQYF
TRBJ2-7	TRBV5-1	CASSGGTSSAMGEQYF
TRBJ2-7	TRBV29-1	CSVDGGADRGTYEQYF
TRBJ1-3	TRBV18	CASSPGGNTIYF
TRBJ2-7	TRBV4-3	CASSRAVRSYEQYF
TRBJ2-2	TRBV27	CASSQSGTAWNLDTGELFF
TRBJ1-1	TRBV10-2	CASRDTAIPEAFF
TRBJ2-3	TRBV5-6	CASSHRTGVDTQYF
TRBJ1-2	TRBV5-1	CASSSGQGDYGYTF
TRBJ1-1	TRBV6-1	CASSEARGTEAFF
TRBJ2-3	TRBV6-5	CASSYLGGTDTQYF
TRBJ1-3	TRBV7-8	CASSLGGGNTIYF
TRBJ2-3	TRBV9	CASSLTSGGTTDTQYF
TRBJ2-1	TRBV10-1	CAKPWGSNNEQFF
TRBJ1-2	TRBV19	CASSTGTVSLGGYTF
TRBJ1-1	TRBV19	CASSIQGEATEAFF
TRBJ2-7	TRBV28	CASRSGGIYEQYF
TRBJ1-4	TRBV10-3	CAISDPDTYATNEKLFF
TRBJ2-2	TRBV6-4	CASRKTGDTGELFF
TRBJ2-1	TRBV7-3	CASSLTVLAGGYEQFF
TRBJ1-2	TRBV7-2	CASSSTGQGGYYGYTF
TRBJ1-4	TRBV7-9	CASSSTARGEKLFF
TRBJ1-6	TRBV19	CASRRGDRAVDSPLHF
TRBJ2-4	TRBV5-5	CASTSPNRTLPYF
TRBJ2-7	TRBV28	CASSPGPGGNEQYF
TRBJ2-1	TRBV4-3	CASSQEGVSHNEQFF
TRBJ1-1	TRBV15	CATSTGQGSRGTEAFF
TRBJ2-3	TRBV5-1	CASSLARTGGPDRTDTQYF
TRBJ2-7	TRBV18	CASSPYGYEQYF
TRBJ1-5	TRBV19	CASSPFQAVNQPQHF
TRBJ1-5	TRBV7-2	CASSWDRGTRQPQHF
TRBJ1-5	TRBV27	CASRLGNQPQHF
TRBJ2-6	TRBV7-6	CASSDPGVSGANVLTF
TRBJ2-3	TRBV11-3	CASSTGTAPSTDTQYF
TRBJ2-7	TRBV27	CASSSNRWGEQYF
TRBJ2-1	TRBV5-1	CASSRLAGDYNEQFF
TRBJ1-2	TRBV12-5	CASGLALQGSNYGYTF
TRBJ2-5	TRBV19	CASTSGTQRETQYF